This T cell receptor (beta chain) was captured by sequencing in a study of cytomegalovirus exposure and HLA in healthy donors. Trimming cost V 1 base and J 2 bases; bases outside gene matches: 5. CDR1 is SGHTA, CDR2 FQGNSA, per germline. The CDR3 has 15 amino acids. PCR was performed using 60 Vbeta and 13 Jbeta primers. The data were produced by immunoSEQ multiplex PCR, yet TCRdb's version contains in-frame clones alone and is incomplete. The sample has around 150,000 clones, approximately 80% seen once. The chain links TRBV7-2 to TRBJ2-7, with 7 bases matching TRBD1. This receptor was identified in a man aged 30 to 45 in good health and CMV-seronegative. The sequenced sample was PBMCs. The CDR3 region has the DNA TGTGCCAGCAGCTTAGTAGGGACAGATCCCTACGAGCAGTACTTC. It translates to CASSLVGTDPYEQYF.